Reported below is one T cell receptor beta chain. Its antigen remains unidentified. The data stem from a study of cytomegalovirus exposure and HLA in healthy donors. The PCR ran on 60 Vbeta and 13 Jbeta primers. The assay was immunoSEQ multiplex PCR, and TCRdb's table has in-frame clones only and misses some. The data hold some 110,000 clones, with approximately 65% observed a single time. Study-wide findings and caveats: Later, an analysis showed that TCR beta chains associated with HLA were more clonally expanded than others that were equally common. Several of the most significant clusters appeared linked to common viral pathogens, based on a later analysis. TCR beta chains numbering some 160 were designated cytomegalovirus-associated.

This CDR3 comprises 12 residues. V dropped 8 bases and J dropped 6 bases, with 14 bases sitting between them. CDR1 is MNHEY and CDR2 is SMNVEV in the germline V gene (reference sequence). Sample: PBMCs. The rearrangement links TRBV27 to TRBJ2-7, with D possibly TRBD2 on 6 matching bases. This receptor was identified in a man aged 18 to 30 in good health and CMV-seronegative. DNA for the CDR3: TGTGCCAGCGCCAGGGCGGGGCGCGAGCAGTACTTC. Protein sequence: CASARAGREQYF.